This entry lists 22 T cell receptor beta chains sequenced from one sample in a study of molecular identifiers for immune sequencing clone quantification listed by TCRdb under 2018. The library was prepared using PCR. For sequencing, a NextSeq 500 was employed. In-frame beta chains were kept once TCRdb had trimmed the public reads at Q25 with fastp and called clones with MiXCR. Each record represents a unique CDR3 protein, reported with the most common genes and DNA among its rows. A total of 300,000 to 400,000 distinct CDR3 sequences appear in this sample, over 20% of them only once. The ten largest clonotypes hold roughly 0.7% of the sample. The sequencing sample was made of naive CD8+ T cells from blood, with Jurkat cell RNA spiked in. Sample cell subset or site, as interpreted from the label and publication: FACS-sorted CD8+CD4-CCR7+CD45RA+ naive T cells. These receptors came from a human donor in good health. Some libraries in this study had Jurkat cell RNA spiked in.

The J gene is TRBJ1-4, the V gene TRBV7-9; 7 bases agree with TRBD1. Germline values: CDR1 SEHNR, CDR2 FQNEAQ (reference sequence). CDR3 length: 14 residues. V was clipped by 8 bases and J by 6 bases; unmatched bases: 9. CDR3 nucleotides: TGTGCCAGCGGATTCCGGGACAGTCATGAAAAACTGTTTTTT. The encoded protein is CASGFRDSHEKLFF.

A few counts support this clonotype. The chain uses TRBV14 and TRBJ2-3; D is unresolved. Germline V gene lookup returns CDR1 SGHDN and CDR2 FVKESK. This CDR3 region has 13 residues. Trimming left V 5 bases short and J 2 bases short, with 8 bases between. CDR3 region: CASSETSTDTQYF. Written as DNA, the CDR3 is TGTGCCAGCAGCGAAACCTCCACAGATACGCAGTATTTT.

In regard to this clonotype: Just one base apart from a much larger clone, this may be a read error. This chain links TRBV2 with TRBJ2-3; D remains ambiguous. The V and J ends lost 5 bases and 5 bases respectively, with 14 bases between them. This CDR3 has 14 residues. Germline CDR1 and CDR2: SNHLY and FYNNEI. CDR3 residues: CASSKGPLRDTQYF. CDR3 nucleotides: TGTGCCAGCAGTAAAGGTCCCCTTAGAGATACGCAGTATTTT.

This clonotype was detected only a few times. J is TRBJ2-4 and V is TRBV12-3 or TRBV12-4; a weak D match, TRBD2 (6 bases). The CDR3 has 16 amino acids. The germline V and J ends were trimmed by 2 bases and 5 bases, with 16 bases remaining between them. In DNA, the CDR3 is TGTGCCAGCAGTTTACACCACAAGGGAGGAGAAAACATTCAGTACTTC. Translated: CASSLHHKGGENIQYF.

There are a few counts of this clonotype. The CDR3 loop is CASSGHTHEQYF. DNA for the CDR3: TGCGCCAGCAGTGGACATACCCACGAGCAGTACTTC. The chain uses TRBV5-1 and TRBJ2-7; D is possibly TRBD1 (5 bases). The V end was cut by 5 bases, the J end by 5 bases, with 11 bases between. The CDR3 extends over 12 amino acids. Germline-derived CDR1 and CDR2 are SGHRS and YFSETQ.

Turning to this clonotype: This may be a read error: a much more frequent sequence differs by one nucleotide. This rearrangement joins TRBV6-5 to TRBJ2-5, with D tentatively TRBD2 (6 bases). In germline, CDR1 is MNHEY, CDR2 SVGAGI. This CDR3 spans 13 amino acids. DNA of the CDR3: TGTGCCGGCAGTTACGTGTCCGGGGGGACCCAGTACTTC. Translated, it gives CAGSYVSGGTQYF.

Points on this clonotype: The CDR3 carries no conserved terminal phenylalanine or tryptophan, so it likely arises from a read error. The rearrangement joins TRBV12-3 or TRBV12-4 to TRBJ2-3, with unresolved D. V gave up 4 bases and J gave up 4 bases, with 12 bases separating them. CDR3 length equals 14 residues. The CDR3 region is CASSSFGPADTQYS. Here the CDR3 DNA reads TGTGCCAGCAGTTCATTTGGGCCCGCAGATACGCAGTATTCT.

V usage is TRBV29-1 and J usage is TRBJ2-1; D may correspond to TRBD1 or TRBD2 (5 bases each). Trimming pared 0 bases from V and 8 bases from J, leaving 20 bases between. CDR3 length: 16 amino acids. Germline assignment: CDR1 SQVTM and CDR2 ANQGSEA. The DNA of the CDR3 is TGCAGCGTTGAAGATCGGGTCACGGGGACCTCGGATGAGCAGTTCTTC. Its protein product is CSVEDRVTGTSDEQFF.

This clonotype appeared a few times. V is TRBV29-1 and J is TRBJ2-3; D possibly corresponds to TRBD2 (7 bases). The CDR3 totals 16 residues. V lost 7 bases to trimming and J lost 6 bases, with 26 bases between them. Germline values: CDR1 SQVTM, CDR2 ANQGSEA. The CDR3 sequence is CSATPRGGEEGDTQYF. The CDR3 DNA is TGCAGCGCAACCCCGAGGGGGGGAGAGGAGGGGGATACGCAGTATTTT.

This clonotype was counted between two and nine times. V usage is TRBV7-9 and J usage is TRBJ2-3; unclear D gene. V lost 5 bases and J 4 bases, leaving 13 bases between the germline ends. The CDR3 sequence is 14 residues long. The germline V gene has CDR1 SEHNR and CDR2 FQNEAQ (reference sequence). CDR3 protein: CASSDRPPPDTQYF. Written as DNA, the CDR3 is TGTGCCAGCAGCGACCGCCCCCCCCCAGATACGCAGTATTTT.

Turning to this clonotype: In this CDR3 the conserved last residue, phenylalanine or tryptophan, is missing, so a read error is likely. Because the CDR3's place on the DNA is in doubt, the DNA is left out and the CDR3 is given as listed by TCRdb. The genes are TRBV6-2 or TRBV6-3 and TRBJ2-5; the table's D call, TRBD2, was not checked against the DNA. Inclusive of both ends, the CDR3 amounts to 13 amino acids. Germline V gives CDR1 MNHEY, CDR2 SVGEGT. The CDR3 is CATAAWQGVRANA.

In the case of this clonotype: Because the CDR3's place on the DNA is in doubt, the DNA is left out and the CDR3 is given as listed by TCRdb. The CDR3 loop is CAVCRVPGYGCTF. The chain has TRBV10-3 and TRBJ1-2; TRBD1 was called by the table and not checked on the DNA. Germline V gives CDR1 ENHRY, CDR2 SYGVKD. Termini included, the CDR3 measures 13 amino acids.

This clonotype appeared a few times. The CDR3 loop reads CASIRWVETEAFF. CDR3 coding DNA: TGTGCCAGCATACGATGGGTCGAAACTGAAGCTTTCTTT. V is TRBV5-5 and J is TRBJ1-1; D gene unclear. CDR3 length: 13 residues. Trimming took off 6 bases at V and 5 bases at J, with 14 bases between the two ends. Germline V lookup: CDR1 SGHKS, CDR2 YYEKEE (reference sequence).

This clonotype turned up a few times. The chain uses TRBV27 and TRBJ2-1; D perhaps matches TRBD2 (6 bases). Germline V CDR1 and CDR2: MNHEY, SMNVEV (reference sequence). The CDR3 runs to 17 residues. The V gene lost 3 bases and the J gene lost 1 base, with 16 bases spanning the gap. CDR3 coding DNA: TGTGCCAGCAGTTTGTCGGCGGGCGGGGAATCCTACAATGAGCAGTTCTTC. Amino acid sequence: CASSLSAGGESYNEQFF.

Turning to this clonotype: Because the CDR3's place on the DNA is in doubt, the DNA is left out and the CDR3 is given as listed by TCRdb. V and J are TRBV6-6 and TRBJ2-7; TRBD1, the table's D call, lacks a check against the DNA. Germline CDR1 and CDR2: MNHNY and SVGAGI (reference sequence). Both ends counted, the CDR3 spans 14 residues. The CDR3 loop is CASSSSTGSYEQYF.

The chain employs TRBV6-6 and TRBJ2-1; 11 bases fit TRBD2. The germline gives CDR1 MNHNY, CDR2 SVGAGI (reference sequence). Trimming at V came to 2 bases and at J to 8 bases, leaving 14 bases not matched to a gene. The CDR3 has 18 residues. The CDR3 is CASSYQPLSGGAGYEQFF. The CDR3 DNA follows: TGTGCCAGCAGTTACCAACCCCTTAGCGGGGGGGCGGGGTATGAGCAGTTCTTC.

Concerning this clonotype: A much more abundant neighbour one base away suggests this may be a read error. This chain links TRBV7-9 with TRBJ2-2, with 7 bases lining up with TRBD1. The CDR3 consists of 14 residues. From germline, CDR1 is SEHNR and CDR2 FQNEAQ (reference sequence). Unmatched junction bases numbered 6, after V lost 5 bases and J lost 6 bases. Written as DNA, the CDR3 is TGTGCCAGCAGCCCCGACAGGGCTCCCGGGGAGCTGTTTTTT. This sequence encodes CASSPDRAPGELFF. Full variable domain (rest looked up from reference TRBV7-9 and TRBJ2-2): DTGVSQNPRHKITKRGQNVTFRCDPISEHNRLYWYRQTLGQGPEFLTYFQNEAQLEKSRLLSDRFSAERPKGSFSTLEIQRTEQGDSAMYLCASSPDRAPGELFFGEGSRLTVL.

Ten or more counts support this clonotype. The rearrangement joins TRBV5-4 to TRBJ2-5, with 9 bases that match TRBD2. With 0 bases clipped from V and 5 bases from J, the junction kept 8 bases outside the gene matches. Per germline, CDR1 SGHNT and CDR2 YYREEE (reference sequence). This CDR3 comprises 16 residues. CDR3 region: CASSLALAGTRETQYF. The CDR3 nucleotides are TGTGCCAGCAGCTTGGCCCTAGCGGGGACGAGGGAGACCCAGTACTTC. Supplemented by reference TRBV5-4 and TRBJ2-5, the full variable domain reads ETGVTQSPTHLIKTRGQQVTLRCSSQSGHNTVSWYQQALGQGPQFIFQYYREEENGRGNFPPRFSGLQFPNYSSELNVNALELDDSALYLCASSLALAGTRETQYFGPGTRLLVL.

The CDR3 region is CASSLKLTGDREKLFF. DNA of the CDR3: TGTGCCAGCAGCCTTAAGCTGACAGGGGATAGAGAAAAACTGTTTTTT. The chain carries TRBV3-1 and TRBJ1-4; the match to TRBD1 covers 8 bases. V lost 4 bases and J lost 8; bases outside the gene matches: 12. Germline CDR1 is LGHDT and CDR2 is YNNKEL (reference sequence). The CDR3 extends over 16 amino acids.

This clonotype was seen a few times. The CDR3: CASSQVWVGEDTQYF. Written as DNA, the CDR3 is TGCGCCAGCAGCCAAGTTTGGGTTGGTGAAGATACGCAGTATTTT. V usage is TRBV4-1 and J usage is TRBJ2-3; D call uncertain. Germline loops: CDR1 MGHRA, CDR2 YSYEKL. Trimming stripped 1 base from V and 5 bases from J, with 13 bases between. The CDR3 runs 15 residues.

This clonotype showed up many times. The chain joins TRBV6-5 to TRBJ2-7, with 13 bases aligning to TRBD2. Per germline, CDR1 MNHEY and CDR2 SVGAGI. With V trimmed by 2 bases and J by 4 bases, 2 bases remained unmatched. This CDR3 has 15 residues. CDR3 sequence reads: CASSYTGLAGYEQYF. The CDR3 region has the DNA TGTGCCAGCAGTTACACGGGACTAGCGGGATACGAGCAGTACTTC.

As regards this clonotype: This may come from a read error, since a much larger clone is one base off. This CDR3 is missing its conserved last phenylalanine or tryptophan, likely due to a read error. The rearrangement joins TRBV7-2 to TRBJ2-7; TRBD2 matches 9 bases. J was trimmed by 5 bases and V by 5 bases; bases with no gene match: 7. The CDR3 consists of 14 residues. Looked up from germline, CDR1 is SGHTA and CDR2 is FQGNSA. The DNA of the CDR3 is TGTGCCAGCAGCCGCGGGGGGGCGATGAACGAGCAGTACATC. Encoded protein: CASSRGGAMNEQYI.